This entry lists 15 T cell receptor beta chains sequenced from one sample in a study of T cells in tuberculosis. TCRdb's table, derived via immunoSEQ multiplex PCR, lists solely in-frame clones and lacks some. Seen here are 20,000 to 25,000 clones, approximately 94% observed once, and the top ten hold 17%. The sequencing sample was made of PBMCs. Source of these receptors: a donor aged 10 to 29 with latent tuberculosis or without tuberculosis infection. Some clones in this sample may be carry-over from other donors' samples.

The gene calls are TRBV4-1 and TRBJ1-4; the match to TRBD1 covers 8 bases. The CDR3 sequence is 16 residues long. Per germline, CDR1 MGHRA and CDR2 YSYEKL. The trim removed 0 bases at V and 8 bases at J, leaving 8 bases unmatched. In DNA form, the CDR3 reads TGCGCCAGCAGCCAAGATGCCGGGACAGGCGGGGAAAAACTGTTTTTT. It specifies CASSQDAGTGGEKLFF.

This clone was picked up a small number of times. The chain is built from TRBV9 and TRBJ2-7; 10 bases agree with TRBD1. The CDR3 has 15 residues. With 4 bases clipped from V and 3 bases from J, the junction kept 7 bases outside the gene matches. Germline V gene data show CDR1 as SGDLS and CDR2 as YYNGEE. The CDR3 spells CASSFRQGAGYEQYF. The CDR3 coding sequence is TGTGCCAGCAGCTTCCGACAGGGGGCCGGCTACGAGCAGTACTTC.

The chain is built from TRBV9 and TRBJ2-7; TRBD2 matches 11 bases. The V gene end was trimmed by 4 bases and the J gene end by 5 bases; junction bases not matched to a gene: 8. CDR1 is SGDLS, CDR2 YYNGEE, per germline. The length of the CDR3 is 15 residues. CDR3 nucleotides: TGTGCCAGCAGCTCACTAGCGGGAGAGAAAAACGAGCAGTACTTC. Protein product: CASSSLAGEKNEQYF.

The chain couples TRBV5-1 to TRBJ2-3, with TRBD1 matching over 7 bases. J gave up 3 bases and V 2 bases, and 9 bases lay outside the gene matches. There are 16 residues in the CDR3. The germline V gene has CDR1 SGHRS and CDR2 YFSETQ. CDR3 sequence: CASSFTGDKRTDTQYF. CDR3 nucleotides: TGCGCCAGCAGCTTTACAGGGGATAAGCGGACAGATACGCAGTATTTT.

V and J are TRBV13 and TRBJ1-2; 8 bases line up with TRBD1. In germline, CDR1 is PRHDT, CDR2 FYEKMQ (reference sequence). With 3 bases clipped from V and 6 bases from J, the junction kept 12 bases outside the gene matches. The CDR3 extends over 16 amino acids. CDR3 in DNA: TGTGCCAGCAGCTTGGACAGGGAAAGGGTAGTCAATGGCTACACCTTC. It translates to CASSLDRERVVNGYTF.

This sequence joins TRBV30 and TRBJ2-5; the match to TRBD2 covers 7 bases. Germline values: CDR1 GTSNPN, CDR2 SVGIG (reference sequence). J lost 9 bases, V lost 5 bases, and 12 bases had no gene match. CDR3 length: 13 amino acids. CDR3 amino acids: CAWLDAARGAQYF. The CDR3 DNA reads TGTGCCTGGCTCGACGCAGCCCGGGGGGCCCAGTACTTC.

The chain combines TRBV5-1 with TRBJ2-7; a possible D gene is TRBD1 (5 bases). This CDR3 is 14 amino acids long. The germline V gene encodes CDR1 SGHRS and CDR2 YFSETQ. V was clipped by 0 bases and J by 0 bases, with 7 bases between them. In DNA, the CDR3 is TGCGCCAGCAGCTTGGCAGGGCCCTCCTACGAGCAGTACTTC. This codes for CASSLAGPSYEQYF.

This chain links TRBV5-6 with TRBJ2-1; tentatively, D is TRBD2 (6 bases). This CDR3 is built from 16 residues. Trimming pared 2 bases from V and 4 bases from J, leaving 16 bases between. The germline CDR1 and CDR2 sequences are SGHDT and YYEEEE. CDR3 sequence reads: CASSLFTKRAYNEQFF. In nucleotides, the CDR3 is TGTGCCAGCAGCTTATTCACCAAGCGGGCGTACAATGAGCAGTTCTTC.

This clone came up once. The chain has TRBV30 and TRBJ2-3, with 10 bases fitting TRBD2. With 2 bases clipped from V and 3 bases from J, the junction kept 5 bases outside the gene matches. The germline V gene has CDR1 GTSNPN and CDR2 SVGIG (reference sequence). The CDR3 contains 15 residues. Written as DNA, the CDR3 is TGTGCCTGGAGTCGCCTAGCGGGGGCTACAGATACGCAGTATTTT. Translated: CAWSRLAGATDTQYF.

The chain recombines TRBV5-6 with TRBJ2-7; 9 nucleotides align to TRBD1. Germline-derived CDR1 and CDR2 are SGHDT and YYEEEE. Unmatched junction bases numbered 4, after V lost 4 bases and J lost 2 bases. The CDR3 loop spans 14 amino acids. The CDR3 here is CASSGGDRAYEQYF. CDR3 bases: TGTGCCAGCAGCGGAGGGGACAGGGCCTACGAGCAGTACTTC.

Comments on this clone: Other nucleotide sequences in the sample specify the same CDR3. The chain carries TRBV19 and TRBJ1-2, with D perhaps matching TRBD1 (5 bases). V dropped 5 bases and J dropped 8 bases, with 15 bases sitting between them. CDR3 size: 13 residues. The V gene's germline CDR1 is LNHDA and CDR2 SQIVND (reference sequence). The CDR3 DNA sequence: TGTGCCAGTAGTTGGCGGGGGTCGGGAGGCTACACCTTC. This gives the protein CASSWRGSGGYTF.

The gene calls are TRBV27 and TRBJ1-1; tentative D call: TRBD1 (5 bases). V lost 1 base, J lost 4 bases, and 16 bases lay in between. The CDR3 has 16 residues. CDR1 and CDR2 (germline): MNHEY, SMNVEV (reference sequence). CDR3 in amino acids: CASSLYWGDEGTEAFF. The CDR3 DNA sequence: TGTGCCAGCAGTTTATATTGGGGGGACGAGGGCACTGAAGCTTTCTTT.

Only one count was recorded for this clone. In DNA, the CDR3 is TGTGCCAGTAGTATCAGGGGACAGCCCTACGAGCAGTACTTC. Encoded protein: CASSIRGQPYEQYF. The rearrangement uses TRBV19 and TRBJ2-7; 7 bases agree with TRBD1. The CDR3 is 14 amino acids. Germline CDR1 reads LNHDA; CDR2 reads SQIVND (reference sequence). V dropped 3 bases and J dropped 2; count of bases not matched to a gene: 4.

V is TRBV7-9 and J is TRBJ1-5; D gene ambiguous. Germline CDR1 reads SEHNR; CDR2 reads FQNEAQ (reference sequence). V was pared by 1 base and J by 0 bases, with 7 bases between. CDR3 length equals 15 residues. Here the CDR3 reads CASSLDSNSNQPQHF. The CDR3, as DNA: TGTGCCAGCAGCTTAGACAGCAATAGCAATCAGCCCCAGCATTTT.

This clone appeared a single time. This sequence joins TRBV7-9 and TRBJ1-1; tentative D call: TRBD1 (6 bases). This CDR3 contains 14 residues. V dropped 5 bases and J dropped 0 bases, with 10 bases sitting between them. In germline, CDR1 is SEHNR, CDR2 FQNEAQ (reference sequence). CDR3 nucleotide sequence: TGTGCCAGCAGCGGCCAGGGGATGAACACTGAAGCTTTCTTT. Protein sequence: CASSGQGMNTEAFF.